The clone carrying this TCR beta chain was recorded many times. Its antigen is not identified. The data belong to a study of early T cells in non-severe SARS-CoV-2 infection. The overall study: It was bulk RNA from unsorted whole blood that was sequenced, and the chains were unpaired.

Germline assignment: CDR1 LGHDT and CDR2 YNNKEL (reference sequence). V shed 4 bases, J shed 8 bases, and the junction held 7 bases outside the gene matches. The CDR3 runs to 16 residues. Study-level results: Reliance on VDJdb matching favored anti-spike CD8 responses; private and CD4 specificities were missed.

Each single cDNA molecule received a unique molecular identifier. TCRdb reanalysed the 5' RACE reads using MiXCR and keeps one entry per CDR3 protein. Of over 60,000 distinct CDR3 sequences in the sample, roughly a tenth were seen once. The origin of this receptor is an adult who was a healthcare worker with PCR-confirmed SARS-CoV-2 infection or an uninfected control (not recorded which). The V gene is TRBV3-1, the J gene TRBJ2-1; 14 bases map to TRBD2. The sequenced material came from whole blood. This chain's CDR3 is CASSPQTSGGVDEQFF. The CDR3 bases are TGTGCCAGCAGCCCCCAGACTAGCGGGGGGGTAGATGAGCAGTTCTTC.